This is a list of T cell receptor beta chains from one sample in a study of post-analysis software for immune sequencing data. One entry per CDR3 protein, called by TCRdb with MiXCR from the PCR reads. Among roughly 800,000 distinct CDR3 sequences, approximately 57% were seen once, and the ten largest hold about 4.5%. The sequenced sample consisted of blood. These receptors all stem from a girl between 10 and 17 years old with multiple sclerosis. CDR3s include the opening cysteine and the closing phenylalanine or tryptophan. A D gene is named only where the DNA matches it firmly. The size entry is marked missing in some rows and otherwise reads once, few, many or a size class.

v_gene: TRBV29-1
j_gene: TRBJ1-2
d_gene: TRBD1
abundance: .
CDR3aa: CSGRDSYGYTF
CDR3nt: TGCAGCGGCCGGGACAGTTATGGCTACACCTTC

v_gene: TRBV20-1
j_gene: TRBJ2-1
d_gene: .
abundance: .
CDR3aa: CSASGRYPEDEQFF
CDR3nt: TGCAGTGCCTCGGGCCGATACCCAGAGGATGAGCAGTTCTTC

v_gene: TRBV5-1
j_gene: TRBJ2-3
d_gene: .
abundance: .
CDR3aa: CASSLDTPGLSVRDTQYF
CDR3nt: TGCGCCAGCAGCTTGGACACACCGGGACTCTCCGTTAGAGATACGCAGTATTTT

v_gene: TRBV18
j_gene: TRBJ2-5
d_gene: TRBD1
abundance: few
CDR3aa: CASSPETGMETQYF
CDR3nt: TGTGCCAGCTCACCAGAGACAGGGATGGAGACCCAGTACTTC

v_gene: TRBV27
j_gene: TRBJ2-1
d_gene: .
abundance: .
CDR3aa: CASSLIGLEQFF
CDR3nt: TGTGCCAGCAGTTTAATCGGCCTTGAGCAGTTCTTC

v_gene: TRBV28
j_gene: TRBJ2-7
d_gene: TRBD2
abundance: .
CDR3aa: CASSSRLAGQSYEQYF
CDR3nt: TGTGCCAGCAGTTCTCGACTAGCGGGGCAATCCTACGAGCAGTACTTC

v_gene: TRBV29-1
j_gene: TRBJ2-3
d_gene: TRBD1
abundance: .
CDR3aa: CSVGRTGAPDAQYF
CDR3nt: TGCAGCGTTGGCCGGACAGGGGCCCCAGATGCGCAGTATTTT

v_gene: TRBV20-1
j_gene: TRBJ2-4
d_gene: .
abundance: .
CDR3aa: CSARQVAKNIQYF
CDR3nt: TGCAGTGCTAGGCAGGTAGCCAAAAACATTCAGTACTTC

v_gene: TRBV7-2
j_gene: TRBJ2-7
d_gene: TRBD2
abundance: .
CDR3aa: CASSLRGSGGYEQYF
CDR3nt: TGTGCCAGCAGCTTGAGGGGTAGCGGGGGATACGAGCAGTACTTC

v_gene: TRBV5-1
j_gene: TRBJ2-6
d_gene: TRBD1
abundance: few
CDR3aa: CASSSGGPSGANVLTF
CDR3nt: TGCGCCAGCAGCTCAGGGGGCCCTTCTGGGGCCAACGTCCTGACTTTC